One and the same sample provided the 22 T cell receptor beta chains below, sequenced in a study of CD8+CD57+ T cells in acquired aplastic anemia. CDR3 and TCR beta VDJ profiling relied on genomic DNA as the template. TCRdb ran MiXCR on the reads and lists one entry per CDR3 protein. The sample shows roughly 200,000 distinct CDR3 sequences, 60% to 65% of them seen only once. Material: sorted CD4+, CD8+, or CD8+CD57+ T cells (not recorded which) from PBMCs. The origin of the receptors is a human donor in good health.

In the case of this clonotype: A clone one base away is much larger, so this may be a read error. This chain joins TRBV14 and TRBJ2-7, with D possibly matching TRBD1 (6 bases). Germline CDR1 and CDR2: SGHDN and FVKESK. V was pared by 11 bases and J by 2 bases, with 22 bases between. CDR3 length equals 15 residues. The CDR3 DNA reads TGTGCCGGCTCACCCGACAGGTTAGGCGCCTACGAGCAGTACTTC. This sequence encodes CAGSPDRLGAYEQYF.

The chain is built from TRBV10-1 and TRBJ1-2; D perhaps matches TRBD1 (5 bases). The CDR3 consists of 12 residues. Trimming stripped 6 bases from V and 3 bases from J, with 8 bases between. Germline V gene lookup returns CDR1 WNHNN and CDR2 SYGVQD (reference sequence). The CDR3 sequence: CASRGGYYGYTF. CDR3 DNA sequence: TGCGCCAGCAGGGGGGGGTACTATGGCTACACCTTC.

The rearrangement links TRBV20-1 to TRBJ1-6; perhaps TRBD1 as D (5 bases). The CDR3 sequence is 14 residues long. V lost 1 base and J lost 7, with 11 bases in between. The germline gives CDR1 DFQATT, CDR2 SNEGSKA (reference sequence). The DNA of the CDR3 is TGCAGTGCTAGAGGGCAGGGCACAAATTCACCCCTCCACTTT. Translation: CSARGQGTNSPLHF.

The CDR3 loop reads CSVGGTANEKLFF. The CDR3 DNA is TGCAGCGTTGGAGGGACAGCTAATGAAAAACTGTTTTTT. This chain connects TRBV29-1 to TRBJ1-4, with 7 positions matching TRBD1. Germline CDR1 reads SQVTM; CDR2 reads ANQGSEA. The CDR3 is made up of 13 amino acids. J gave up 3 bases and V 4 bases, and 2 bases lay outside the gene matches.

About this clonotype itself: One end of the junction varies from germline; a read error may be responsible. This sequence joins TRBV6-2 or TRBV6-3 and TRBJ2-1, with TRBD2 matching over 12 bases. The CDR3 runs 15 residues. Germline-derived CDR1 and CDR2 are MNHEY and SVGEGT. CDR3 sequence (DNA): TGTACCAGCAGGATAGGGACTAGCGGGTACAATGAGCAGTTCTTC. The encoded protein is CTSRIGTSGYNEQFF.

The chain joins TRBV7-8 to TRBJ2-2, with 11 nucleotides matching TRBD2. CDR3 length: 15 residues. Germline V gives CDR1 SGHVS, CDR2 FQNEAQ. The junction had 4 bases not matched to a gene; V was cut back by 3 bases and J by 7 bases. The CDR3 DNA is TGTGCCAGCAGCTTTAGCGGGGGGGCCGGCGGGGAGCTGTTTTTT. This encodes CASSFSGGAGGELFF.

This clonotype was seen ten or more times. The V gene is TRBV14, the J gene TRBJ1-2, with TRBD1 matching over 9 bases. The germline V gene has CDR1 SGHDN and CDR2 FVKESK. V lost 6 bases and J lost 5; bases outside the gene matches: 16. CDR3 length: 17 residues. CDR3 in amino acids: CASRPTTGGTGYYGYTF. CDR3 nucleotide sequence: TGTGCCAGCAGACCGACGACGGGAGGGACAGGGTATTATGGCTACACCTTC.

V gene TRBV7-8 combines with J gene TRBJ2-3, with 10 nucleotides matching TRBD2. CDR1 is SGHVS, CDR2 FQNEAQ, per germline. The ends lost 1 base at V and 11 bases at J; junction bases unmatched: 12. There are 16 residues in the CDR3. The CDR3 protein is CASSLDIAGGNFEQYF. CDR3 bases: TGTGCCAGCAGCTTAGATATAGCGGGAGGTAATTTTGAGCAGTATTTT.

The chain couples TRBV9 to TRBJ2-5; possible D gene TRBD1, 6 bases. Germline values: CDR1 SGDLS, CDR2 YYNGEE. V was clipped by 3 bases and J by 2 bases, with 17 bases between them. CDR3 length: 16 residues. CDR3 loop: CASSGASAGEQETQYF. The CDR3 bases are TGTGCCAGCAGCGGGGCCTCCGCAGGGGAGCAAGAGACCCAGTACTTC.

This clonotype was counted between two and nine times. The chain joins TRBV2 to TRBJ1-2; D unclear. Germline CDR1 is SNHLY and CDR2 is FYNNEI. This CDR3 contains 12 residues. With 5 bases removed from V and 1 base from J, the gap between germline ends came to 5 bases. CDR3 DNA sequence: TGTGCCAGCAGTATTAATAACTATGGCTACACCTTC. Translated, it gives CASSINNYGYTF.

The chain combines TRBV20-1 with TRBJ2-2; unclear D gene. CDR1 and CDR2 from the germline V gene are DFQATT and SNEGSKA (reference sequence). The CDR3 is 16 amino acids. V gave up 6 bases and J gave up 3 bases, with 20 bases separating them. The CDR3 here is CSASSYSTRYTGELFF. CDR3 DNA: TGCAGTGCCAGCAGTTACTCGACGCGGTACACCGGGGAGCTGTTTTTT.

The rearrangement uses TRBV7-2 and TRBJ1-1, with no clear D. CDR3 length: 13 amino acids. Trimming shortened V by 6 bases and J by 2 bases, and 10 bases separated the two germline ends. The germline CDR1 and CDR2 sequences are SGHTA and FQGNSA. The CDR3 bases are TGTGCCAGCAGGAAGGCAGCAAACACTGAAGCTTTCTTT. As protein: CASRKAANTEAFF.

This clonotype has ten or more counts. The V call is TRBV19, the J call TRBJ2-1; 7 bases line up with TRBD2. The CDR3 sequence is 13 residues long. The V and J ends lost 5 bases and 5 bases, in that order; junction bases with no gene match: 3. Germline values: CDR1 LNHDA, CDR2 SQIVND (reference sequence). Here the CDR3 reads CASSWAGDNEQFF. CDR3 bases: TGTGCCAGTAGTTGGGCGGGGGACAATGAGCAGTTCTTC.

The table lists this clonotype with many counts. The gene calls are TRBV2 and TRBJ1-1, with D possibly matching TRBD1 (6 bases). The germline V and J ends were trimmed by 4 bases and 1 base, with 7 bases remaining between them. Germline CDR1 and CDR2: SNHLY and FYNNEI. The CDR3 sequence is 13 residues long. The CDR3 DNA reads TGTGCCAGCAGTGGGGGACAGAACACTGAAGCTTTCTTT. It codes for CASSGGQNTEAFF.

The CDR3 is CASSRQGRDYEQYF. CDR3 nucleotide sequence: TGTGCCAGTAGTAGACAGGGGCGAGACTACGAGCAGTACTTC. The V and J genes are TRBV19 and TRBJ2-7; the match to TRBD1 covers 8 bases. V was clipped by 4 bases and J by 3 bases; unmatched bases: 5. Germline V lookup: CDR1 LNHDA, CDR2 SQIVND (reference sequence). CDR3 length equals 14 residues.

The rearrangement joins TRBV7-2 to TRBJ2-7, with a weak D call TRBD2 (5 bases). CDR3 length: 13 amino acids. Per the germline V gene, CDR1 is SGHTA and CDR2 is FQGNSA. V was shortened by 7 bases and J by 6 bases, with 16 bases between the two germline ends. The CDR3 reads CASTLRRGSEQYF. CDR3 nucleotide sequence: TGTGCCAGCACCTTGCGGCGAGGGAGCGAGCAGTACTTC.

This sequence joins TRBV7-3 and TRBJ2-7; 10 positions match TRBD2. With V trimmed by 3 bases and J by 4 bases, 6 bases remained unmatched. Germline CDR1 SGHTA, CDR2 FQGTGA. The CDR3 has 15 amino acids. The CDR3 sequence is CASSLERGGGYEQYF. CDR3 nucleotides: TGTGCCAGCAGCTTGGAGCGGGGGGGCGGATACGAGCAGTACTTC.

This rearrangement joins TRBV5-8 to TRBJ1-2; D unclear. V dropped 2 bases and J dropped 6 bases, with 11 bases sitting between them. Germline assignment: CDR1 SGHTS and CDR2 YDEGEE. CDR3 size: 13 residues. CDR3 amino acids: CASSLVVGDGYTF. CDR3 in DNA: TGTGCCAGCAGCTTAGTAGTAGGCGATGGCTACACCTTC.

V gene TRBV10-3 combines with J gene TRBJ2-1; TRBD1 aligns across 7 bases. CDR3 length: 13 residues. CDR1 is ENHRY, CDR2 SYGVKD, per germline. The ends lost 6 bases at V and 5 bases at J; junction bases unmatched: 4. DNA of the CDR3: TGTGCCATCAGGGGACAGACGGACAATGAGCAGTTCTTC. Translating gives CAIRGQTDNEQFF.

The chain is built from TRBV10-3 and TRBJ2-1; D is possibly TRBD2 (6 bases). CDR3 length: 15 residues. V was shortened by 0 bases and J by 6 bases, with 12 bases between the two germline ends. Germline CDR1 is ENHRY and CDR2 is SYGVKD. The CDR3 coding sequence is TGTGCCATCAGTGAGTCGATAGGGACTTTCAATGAGCAGTTCTTC. This translates into CAISESIGTFNEQFF.

This clonotype was picked up many times. The V and J genes are TRBV9 and TRBJ1-2; maybe TRBD1 (6 bases). CDR3 size: 14 residues. Per the germline V gene, CDR1 is SGDLS and CDR2 is YYNGEE. The V end lost 2 bases, the J end lost 3 bases, and 11 bases lay between the germline ends. CDR3 in DNA: TGTGCCAGCAGCGTTGACAGGAACTACTATGGCTACACCTTC. This gives the protein CASSVDRNYYGYTF.

Many counts were recorded for this clonotype. The rearrangement links TRBV15 to TRBJ1-2; no clear D gene. Trimming took 4 bases from V and 7 from J, leaving 16 bases between them. Looked up from germline, CDR1 is LNHNV and CDR2 is YYDKDF (reference sequence). The CDR3 runs to 14 residues. This chain's CDR3 is CATSIQRYEGGYTF. The CDR3 bases are TGTGCCACCAGCATCCAGAGATATGAGGGTGGCTACACCTTC.